This TCR beta chain was captured by sequencing in a study of tumor and adjacent non-tumor tissue in lung cancer. Study context: The patients, roughly 10 men and roughly 5 women, were roughly 31 to 80 with stage I to III disease. Each sample yielded 3.9 million or so productive TCRbeta reads on average.

This CDR3 contains 14 residues. Germline CDR1 reads DFQATT; CDR2 reads SNEGSKA (reference sequence). Overall study findings and caveats: Significantly higher TCR diversity was found in tumor than normal lung. Top 100 clones took a larger repertoire share in normal lung.

A modified ARM-PCR protocol with three rounds of nested PCR amplified TCRbeta. One entry per CDR3 protein, called by TCRdb with MiXCR from the multiplex PCR reads. The data show about 75,000 distinct CDR3 sequences, 55% to 70% seen once. On this clonotype: Its antigen is unidentified. A much larger clonotype is one base distant, so this may be a read error.

This sample's RNA came from whole unsorted tissue. More than 3 cm separated this lung sample from the edge of the tumor. The source is a woman in her forties or fifties with non-small cell lung cancer. This chain links TRBV20-1 with TRBJ2-1, with D possibly TRBD2 on 6 matching bases. The sample consisted of distant non-tumor lung tissue. The CDR3 reads CSATWDGSSNERFF. DNA for the CDR3: TGCAGTGCCACCTGGGACGGGAGTTCAAATGAGCGGTTCTTC.